This T cell receptor (beta chain) was captured in a study of blood T cell repertoires in COVID-19. This CDR3 has 15 amino acids. CDR1 is MGHRA and CDR2 is YSYEKL in the germline V gene. V was clipped by 4 bases and J by 4 bases; unmatched bases: 4. The method was immunoSEQ multiplex PCR; TCRdb's version includes in-frame clones alone and lacks a portion of them. This table has 86,000 or so clones, roughly four fifths appearing once. The sample was peripheral blood. The chain employs TRBV4-1 and TRBJ1-5, with 10 bases identical to TRBD1. This TCR was sampled from a woman aged 80 or over with acute or convalescent COVID-19. The CDR3 bases are TGCGCCAGCAGCCCGACAGGGGGCGTAAATCAGCCCCAGCATTTT. Protein product: CASSPTGGVNQPQHF.